This TCR beta chain is from a study of CD8 T cells in Susac syndrome. Germline CDR1 MDHEN, CDR2 SYDVKM. With 6 bases removed from V and 9 bases from J, the gap between germline ends came to 12 bases. This CDR3 is 12 amino acids long. It was with random hexamers that roughly 0.45 to 1 ug RNA was reverse transcribed. TCRdb re-analysed the immunoSEQ multiplex PCR reads in MiXCR, keeping a single row per CDR3 protein. The sample contains 150,000 to 200,000 distinct CDR3 sequences, under 95% of which appear only once. TEMRA cells were FACS-enriched and CD8+ and CD4+ T cells negatively isolated. Sequencing was done on a sample of CD4+ T cells from PBMCs. The sequence was collected from a human donor with multiple sclerosis. The chain employs TRBV28 and TRBJ2-4; unclear D gene. CDR3 protein: CASSPARAIQYF. CDR3 bases: TGTGCCAGCAGCCCGGCCCGGGCCATTCAGTACTTC.